This passage covers 3 T cell receptor beta chains from one sample sequenced in a study of shared clonotypes between healthy human individuals. Profiling relied on immunoSEQ multiplex PCR, and the TCRdb table lists in-frame clones only, not all of them. The top ten hold 0.36% of the sample, which has 2 million to 3 million clones, roughly 93% seen once. The sample consisted of naive CD4+ T cells from PBMCs. Subset denoted: CD45RA+ positively selected. These receptor sequences come from a young man in good health. Some clones in this sample may be carry-over from other donors' samples.

The gene calls are TRBV28 and TRBJ2-2, with TRBD2 matching over 12 bases. The trim removed 8 bases at V and 4 bases at J, leaving 5 bases unmatched. The CDR3 extends over 15 amino acids. Germline loops: CDR1 MDHEN, CDR2 SYDVKM. CDR3 in DNA: TGTGCCAGCTGTACACTAGCGGGAGGCACCGGGGAGCTGTTTTTT. Amino acids: CASCTLAGGTGELFF.

V and J are TRBV6-5 and TRBJ1-1; no clear D gene. The V end lost 2 bases, the J end lost 4 bases, and 11 bases lay between the germline ends. CDR3 length: 14 amino acids. The germline V gene encodes CDR1 MNHEY and CDR2 SVGAGI. CDR3 region: CASSYKAWGTEAFF. Written as DNA, the CDR3 is TGTGCCAGCAGTTACAAGGCTTGGGGCACTGAAGCTTTCTTT.

The J gene is TRBJ1-2, the V gene TRBV6-5; 12 nucleotides match TRBD1. Germline V gene data show CDR1 as MNHEY and CDR2 as SVGAGI. This CDR3 has 13 residues. The junction had 4 bases not matched to a gene; V was cut back by 6 bases and J by 8 bases. CDR3 coding DNA: TGTGCCAGCAGGGGACAGGGGGCAGGCGGCTACACCTTC. The encoded protein is CASRGQGAGGYTF.